What follows is one T cell receptor beta chain and its context. The antigen remains unidentified. The trim removed 3 bases at V and 8 bases at J, leaving 7 bases unmatched. Germline lookup yields CDR1 SNHLY and CDR2 FYNNEI. This CDR3 comprises 15 residues. This record comes from a study of shared clonotypes between healthy human individuals. For the study at large: In total, the donors were two women and a few men aged 18 to 49. Notes on the study in general: Estimated richness values were generally larger in naive subsets than in memory subsets. Sampling included only blood; tissue repertoires likely differ. Clonotypes not shared had lower generation probabilities than those common to all four donors.

Positive CCR7 selection of CD45RO-negative cells yielded the naive CD8 cells, and terminally differentiated effector memory CD45RA+ cells were excluded. Method: immunoSEQ multiplex PCR; TCRdb's copy keeps in-frame clones and lacks some. The sample holds fewer than 850,000 clones, 95% to 97% seen once. The V and J genes are TRBV2 and TRBJ2-4; 10 bases are a match to TRBD1. The receptor's source is a man between 25 and 39 years old in good health. The sequencing sample was made of naive CD8+ T cells sorted from blood. This CDR3 reads CASSDWGQGLDIQYF. CDR3 coding DNA: TGTGCCAGCAGTGACTGGGGACAGGGGTTGGACATTCAGTACTTC.